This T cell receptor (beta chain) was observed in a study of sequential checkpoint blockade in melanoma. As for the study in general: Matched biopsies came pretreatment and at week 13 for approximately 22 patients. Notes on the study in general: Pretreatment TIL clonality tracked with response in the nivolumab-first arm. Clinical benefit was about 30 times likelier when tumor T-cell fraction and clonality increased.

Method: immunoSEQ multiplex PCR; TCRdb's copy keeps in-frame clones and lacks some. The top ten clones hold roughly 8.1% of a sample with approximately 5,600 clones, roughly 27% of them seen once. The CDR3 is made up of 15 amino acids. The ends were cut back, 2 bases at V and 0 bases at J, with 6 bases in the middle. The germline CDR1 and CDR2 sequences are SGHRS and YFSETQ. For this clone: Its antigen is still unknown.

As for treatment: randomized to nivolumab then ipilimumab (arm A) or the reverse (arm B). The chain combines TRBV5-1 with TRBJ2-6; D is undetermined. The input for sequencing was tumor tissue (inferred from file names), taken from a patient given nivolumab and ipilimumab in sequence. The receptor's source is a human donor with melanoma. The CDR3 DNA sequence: TGCGCCAGCAGCTTATCCCGCTCTGGGGCCAACGTCCTGACTTTC. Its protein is CASSLSRSGANVLTF. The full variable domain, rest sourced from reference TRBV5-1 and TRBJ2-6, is KAGVTQTPRYLIKTRGQQVTLSCSPISGHRSVSWYQQTPGQGLQFLFEYFSETQRNKGNFPGRFSGRQFSNSRSEMNVSTLELGDSALYLCASSLSRSGANVLTFGAGSRLTVL.